A selection of T cell receptor beta chains follows, all from one sample in a study of blood T cells in healthy people across ages. MiXCR, applied by TCRdb to the 5' RACE reads, yields one record per CDR3 protein. This table has about 730,000 distinct CDR3 sequences, more than 40% appearing once. Source material: blood. The source is a woman aged 55 to 70 in good health. CDR3s include the opening cysteine and the closing phenylalanine or tryptophan. The order of the fields is J gene, V gene, clone size, D gene, CDR3 protein, CDR3 DNA. A D gene is named only where the DNA matches it firmly. Size values are once, few and many counts, or a class for expanded clones, and some rows have none.

TRBJ2-7 TRBV6-1 few NA CASSEGYVPYEQYF TGTGCCAGCAGTGAAGGGTACGTCCCCTACGAGCAGTACTTC
TRBJ2-6 TRBV20-1 once NA CSARDRLASGANVLTF TGCAGTGCTAGAGATCGATTGGCGTCTGGGGCCAACGTCCTGACTTTC
TRBJ2-3 TRBV18 NA TRBD2 CASSPLGLAGGPRYTQYF TGTGCCAGCTCACCCCTCGGACTAGCGGGAGGACCAAGGTATACGCAGTATTTT
TRBJ2-3 TRBV2 NA NA CASGAGTDTQYF TGTGCCAGCGGGGCGGGCACAGATACGCAGTATTTT
TRBJ2-7 TRBV6-5 few TRBD1 CASSYSGDSSSGGSYEQYF TGTGCCAGCAGTTACTCGGGGGACAGTTCATCCGGCGGCTCCTACGAGCAGTACTTC
TRBJ2-3 TRBV7-2 NA TRBD2 CASSLGLAGVSDAQYF TGTGCCAGCAGCTTAGGACTAGCGGGAGTGTCAGATGCGCAGTATTTT
TRBJ2-7 TRBV20-1 once NA CSARDPRGPSYEQYF TGCAGTGCTAGAGACCCTCGGGGACCATCCTACGAGCAGTACTTC
TRBJ2-1 TRBV7-3 NA NA CASSTRGQYNEQFF TGTGCCAGCAGCACCCGAGGACAGTATAATGAGCAGTTCTTC
TRBJ1-4 TRBV28 NA NA CASSPVGSLNEKLFF TGTGCCAGCAGCCCAGTGGGGTCCCTTAATGAAAAACTGTTTTTT
TRBJ2-4 TRBV7-9 NA TRBD1 CASSVTGGLAKNIQYF TGTGCCAGCAGCGTGACAGGGGGCTTGGCCAAAAACATTCAGTACTTC
TRBJ1-4 TRBV4-3 NA NA CASSQGNRVSNEKLFF TGCGCCAGCAGCCAAGGGAACAGGGTTTCTAATGAAAAACTGTTTTTT
TRBJ2-5 TRBV7-7 many NA CASSVGRVARETQYF TGTGCTAGCAGCGTGGGTAGGGTGGCTCGAGAGACCCAGTACTTC
TRBJ2-1 TRBV9 few NA CASSVGEDEQFF TGTGCCAGCAGCGTAGGGGAGGATGAGCAGTTCTTC
TRBJ1-4 TRBV20-1 NA NA CSASPERRNEKLFF TGCAGTGCTAGCCCCGAGCGGAGAAATGAAAAACTGTTTTTT
TRBJ2-5 TRBV20-1 NA TRBD2 CSASGTSGRETQYF TGCAGTGCTTCCGGGACTAGCGGGCGTGAGACCCAGTACTTC
TRBJ1-2 TRBV29-1 many TRBD1 CSATDREPHYGYTF TGCAGCGCCACTGACAGGGAGCCTCACTATGGCTACACCTTC
TRBJ2-5 TRBV12-3/TRBV12-4 NA TRBD1 CASSRGQVETQYF TGTGCCAGCAGCAGAGGACAGGTGGAGACCCAGTACTTC
TRBJ2-7 TRBV3-1 NA NA CASSQDPRRFTPYEQYF TGTGCCAGCAGCCAAGATCCCAGAAGATTCACTCCCTACGAGCAGTACTTC
TRBJ2-3 TRBV5-1 NA TRBD2 CASSLGIAGSTDTQYF TGCGCCAGCAGCTTGGGGATAGCGGGTAGCACAGATACGCAGTATTTT
TRBJ1-5 TRBV9 NA NA CASSVGDYNQPQHF TGTGCCAGCAGCGTAGGGGATTACAATCAGCCCCAGCATTTT
TRBJ2-1 TRBV11-2 once TRBD2 CASSSGLVRREFF TGTGCCAGCAGCTCGGGACTAGTCCGACGGGAGTTCTTC
TRBJ1-2 TRBV12-3/TRBV12-4 NA NA CASRLDDYYGYTF TGTGCCAGCAGACTGGACGACTACTATGGCTACACCTTC
TRBJ1-5 TRBV2 NA NA CASRRTVNQPQHF TGTGCCAGCAGGCGGACAGTCAATCAGCCCCAGCATTTT
TRBJ2-7 TRBV29-1 few NA CSVGRGAYEQYF TGCAGCGTTGGGAGGGGAGCCTACGAGCAGTACTTC
TRBJ1-6 TRBV30 NA NA CAWSPGWGSPLHF TGTGCCTGGAGCCCGGGTTGGGGTTCACCCCTCCACTTT
TRBJ2-5 TRBV5-1 NA TRBD2 CASSLGLAGGEYQETQYF TGCGCCAGCAGCCTGGGACTAGCGGGGGGAGAGTACCAAGAGACCCAGTACTTC
TRBJ2-3 TRBV2 NA TRBD2 CASSEALMGLAGIHTQYF TGTGCCAGCAGTGAAGCGCTAATGGGACTAGCGGGGATACATACGCAGTATTTT
TRBJ2-2 TRBV3-1 NA NA CASSQDRILNGELFF TGTGCCAGCAGCCAAGATAGGATCCTGAACGGGGAGCTGTTTTTT
TRBJ2-5 TRBV18 NA NA CASSPGKTAQETQYF TGTGCCAGCTCACCGGGAAAGACAGCGCAAGAGACCCAGTACTTC
TRBJ2-3 TRBV12-3/TRBV12-4 NA TRBD1 CAVTGGRDTQYF TGTGCCGTAACAGGGGGCAGAGATACGCAGTATTTT
TRBJ2-5 TRBV5-1 NA NA CASSPSGLGLETQYF TGCGCCAGCAGCCCATCGGGACTTGGACTAGAGACCCAGTACTTC
TRBJ2-3 TRBV30 NA NA CAWSLGAEGADTQYF TGTGCCTGGAGCCTGGGTGCGGAGGGGGCAGATACGCAGTATTTT
TRBJ2-7 TRBV18 NA NA CANSPSDGGSYEQYF TGTGCCAACTCACCAAGCGACGGGGGATCCTACGAGCAGTACTTC
TRBJ2-1 TRBV20-1 few NA CSAGFAYNEQFF TGCAGTGCGGGATTCGCCTACAATGAGCAGTTCTTC
TRBJ2-5 TRBV20-1 NA NA CSARDMTGGVETQYF TGCAGTGCTAGAGATATGACAGGCGGGGTGGAGACCCAGTACTTC
TRBJ1-2 TRBV12-3/TRBV12-4 NA NA CASSLGHPQRGGYTF TGTGCCAGCAGTTTAGGACACCCTCAGAGAGGCGGCTACACCTTC
TRBJ1-2 TRBV20-1 few TRBD1 CSARGRDYGYTF TGCAGCGCGAGGGGGCGCGACTATGGCTACACCTTC
TRBJ2-7 TRBV28 NA TRBD2 CASSATSGRASIPYEQYF TGTGCCAGCAGCGCGACTAGCGGGAGGGCCAGTATCCCCTACGAGCAGTACTTC
TRBJ2-3 TRBV5-1 few TRBD2 CASSLAGGTSGSSTDTQYF TGCGCCAGCAGCTTGGCCGGGGGGACTAGCGGCTCTAGCACAGATACGCAGTATTTT
TRBJ2-3 TRBV5-1 NA TRBD1 CATGQGRTDTQYF TGCGCCACCGGACAGGGCCGCACAGATACGCAGTATTTT
TRBJ2-3 TRBV4-2 NA TRBD2 CASSLGTSGASTDTQYF TGTGCCAGCAGCTTAGGGACTAGCGGGGCGAGCACAGATACGCAGTATTTT
TRBJ2-7 TRBV2 NA NA CASSDLGQEPYEQYF TGTGCCAGCAGTGATTTAGGGCAGGAACCCTACGAGCAGTACTTC
TRBJ2-1 TRBV29-1 many NA CSGRTAYNEQFF TGCAGCGGGAGGACAGCTTACAATGAGCAGTTCTTC
TRBJ1-3 TRBV9 once NA CASSVHFSSGNTIYF TGTGCCAGCAGCGTTCATTTCTCCTCTGGAAACACCATATATTTT
TRBJ2-1 TRBV20-1 NA NA CSALPRDNEQFF TGCAGTGCTCTACCTAGGGACAATGAGCAGTTCTTC
TRBJ1-6 TRBV6-5 NA TRBD1 CASTTGTGGSPLHF TGTGCCAGCACCACCGGGACAGGCGGTTCACCCCTCCACTTT
TRBJ1-5 TRBV20-1 few TRBD1 CSARDSRLTGVWNQPQHF TGCAGTGCTAGAGATTCCCGCCTCACAGGGGTATGGAATCAGCCCCAGCATTTT
TRBJ2-1 TRBV6-6 few TRBD2 CASSRQPTSGGRNEQFF TGTGCCAGCAGCCGCCAACCTACTAGCGGGGGACGGAATGAGCAGTTCTTC
TRBJ2-5 TRBV6-2/TRBV6-3 few TRBD2 CASSYSGLAGAETQYF TGTGCCAGCAGTTACTCGGGACTAGCGGGAGCAGAGACCCAGTACTTC
TRBJ1-5 TRBV7-9 NA NA CASSLGGANQPQHF TGTGCCAGCAGCTTAGGAGGGGCCAATCAGCCCCAGCATTTT